This T cell receptor beta chain is drawn from a study of shared clonotypes between healthy human individuals. Study background: CD4 naive cells filled three plates per donor, CD4 memory three, CD8 naive two and CD8 memory one.

Study conclusions and caveats: Estimated richness values were generally larger in naive subsets than in memory subsets.

With regard to this clone: The antigen remains unidentified.

The method was immunoSEQ multiplex PCR; TCRdb's version includes in-frame clones alone and lacks a portion of them. Of fewer than 1.8 million clones in the sample, around 98.5% were seen once. Trimming took 3 bases from V and 9 from J; bases not matched to a gene: 12. The germline gives CDR1 SGHTA, CDR2 FQGNSA. The CDR3 consists of 16 residues. This sequence joins TRBV7-2 and TRBJ2-5; 11 positions match TRBD2. Sequencing was carried out using naive CD4+ T cells sorted from blood. The subset denotes: CD45RA+ positively selected. This receptor was taken from a man aged 30-40 years in good health. CDR3 in amino acids: CASSFPGTSGPPAQYF. For the CDR3, the DNA is TGTGCCAGCAGCTTCCCGGGGACTAGCGGCCCCCCGGCCCAGTACTTC. Drawing the rest from reference TRBV7-2 and TRBJ2-5, the complete variable domain is GAGVSQSPSNKVTEKGKDVELRCDPISGHTALYWYRQSLGQGLEFLIYFQGNSAPDKSGLPSDRFSAERTGGSVSTLTIQRTQQEDSAVYLCASSFPGTSGPPAQYFGPGTRLLVL.